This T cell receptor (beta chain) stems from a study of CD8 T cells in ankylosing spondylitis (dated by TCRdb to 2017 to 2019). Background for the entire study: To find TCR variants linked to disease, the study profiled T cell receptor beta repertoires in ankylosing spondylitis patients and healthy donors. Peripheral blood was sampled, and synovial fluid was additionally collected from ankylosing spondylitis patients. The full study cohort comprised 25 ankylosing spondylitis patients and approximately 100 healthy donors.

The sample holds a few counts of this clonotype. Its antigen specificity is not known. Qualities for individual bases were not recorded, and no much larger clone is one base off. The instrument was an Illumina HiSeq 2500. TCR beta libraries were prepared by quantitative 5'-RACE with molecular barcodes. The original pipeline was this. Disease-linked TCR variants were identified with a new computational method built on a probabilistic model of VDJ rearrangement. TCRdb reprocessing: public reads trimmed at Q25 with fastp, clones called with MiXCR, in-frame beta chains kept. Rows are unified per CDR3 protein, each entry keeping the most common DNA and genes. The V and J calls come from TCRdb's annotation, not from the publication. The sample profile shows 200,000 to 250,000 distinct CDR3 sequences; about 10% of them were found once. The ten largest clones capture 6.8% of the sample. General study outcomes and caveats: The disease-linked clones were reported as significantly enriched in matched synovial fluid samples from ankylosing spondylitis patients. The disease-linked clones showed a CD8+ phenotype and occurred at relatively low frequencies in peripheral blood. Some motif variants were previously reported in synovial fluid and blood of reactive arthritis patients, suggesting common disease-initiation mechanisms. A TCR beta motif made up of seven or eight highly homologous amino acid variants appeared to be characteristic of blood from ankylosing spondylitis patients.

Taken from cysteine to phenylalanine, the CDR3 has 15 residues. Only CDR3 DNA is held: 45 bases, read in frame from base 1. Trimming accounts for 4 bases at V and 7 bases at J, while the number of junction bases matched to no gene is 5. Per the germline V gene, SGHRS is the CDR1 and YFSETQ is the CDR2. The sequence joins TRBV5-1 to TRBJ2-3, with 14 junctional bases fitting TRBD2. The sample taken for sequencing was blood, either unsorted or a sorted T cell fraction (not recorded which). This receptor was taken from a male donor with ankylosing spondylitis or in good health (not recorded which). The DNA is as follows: TGCGCCAGCAGCCCGGGGACTAGCGGGGGCAATACGCAGTATTTT. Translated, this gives CASSPGTSGGNTQYF.